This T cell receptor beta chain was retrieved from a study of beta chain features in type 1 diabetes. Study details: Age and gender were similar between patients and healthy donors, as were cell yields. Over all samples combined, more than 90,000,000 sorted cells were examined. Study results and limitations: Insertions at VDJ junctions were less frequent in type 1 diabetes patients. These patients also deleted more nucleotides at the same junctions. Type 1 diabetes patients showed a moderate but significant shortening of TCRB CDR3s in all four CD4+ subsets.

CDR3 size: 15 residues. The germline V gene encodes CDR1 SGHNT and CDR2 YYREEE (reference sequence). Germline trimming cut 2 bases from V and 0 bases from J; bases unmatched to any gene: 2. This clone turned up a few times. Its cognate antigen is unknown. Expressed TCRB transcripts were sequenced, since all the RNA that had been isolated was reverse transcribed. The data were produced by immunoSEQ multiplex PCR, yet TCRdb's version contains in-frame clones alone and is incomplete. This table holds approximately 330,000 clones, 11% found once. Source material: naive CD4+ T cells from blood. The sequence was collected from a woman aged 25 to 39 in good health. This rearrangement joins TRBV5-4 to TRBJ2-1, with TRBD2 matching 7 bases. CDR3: CASSFGLVSYNEQFF. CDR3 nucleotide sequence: TGTGCCAGCAGCTTCGGACTAGTCTCCTACAATGAGCAGTTCTTC.